The clone carrying this T cell receptor beta chain was seen just once. What it binds is unknown. The V end lost 5 bases, the J end lost 3 bases, and 13 bases lay between the germline ends. Germline V gene sequence: CDR1 MNHEY, CDR2 SMNVEV (reference sequence). The CDR3 runs to 15 residues. As to treatment: approximately nine-day PBMC culture with coronavirus spike peptide pools or control peptides (ViraFEST assay). These data belong to a study of vaccination and CD4 T cells after COVID-19. An Oncomine TCR Beta short-read assay was used to sequence the DNA from cultured CD4+ T cells. TCRdb re-called the PCR reads through MiXCR, storing one row per CDR3 protein. The sample includes about 3,300 distinct CDR3 sequences, over 75% of them seen just once.

The V gene is TRBV27, the J gene TRBJ1-4; TRBD1 is a possible D gene (6 bases). The source of this sequence is a human donor who had recovered from COVID-19. The sample comprised CD4+ T cells from blood, cultured in vitro. The CDR3 here is CASSLTTGSNEKLFF. The CDR3 coding sequence is TGTGCCAGCAGTCTGACGACAGGATCTAATGAAAAACTGTTTTTT.